Listed below are T cell receptor beta chains from one sample, sequenced in a study of T cells expressing NK-cell markers. From the 5' RACE reads, TCRdb lists one entry per CDR3 protein and no DNA. The sample's table shows 150,000 to 180,000 distinct CDR3 sequences. Sequences were obtained from blood T cells: a sorted CD56 or NKG2C T cell subset, CD4+ or CD8+ T cells, or bulk PBMC T cells (not recorded which). The source is a woman between 45 and 65 years old in good health. The CDR3 runs from the conserved cysteine through the conserved F or W.

CDR3 protein	V gene	J gene
CSVDPPMNTEAFF	TRBV29-1	TRBJ1-1
CASSYPGDEAFF	TRBV6-2/TRBV6-3	TRBJ1-1
CASSDPRGGQETQYF	TRBV5-1	TRBJ2-5
CASSSHDSVSTDTQYF	TRBV11-2	TRBJ2-3
CASSQTVAGTDTQYF	TRBV12-3/TRBV12-4	TRBJ2-3
CASSLVGPDTQYF	TRBV11-2	TRBJ2-3
CSVESDEGANVLTF	TRBV29-1	TRBJ2-6
CASSFGRETDTQYF	TRBV12-3/TRBV12-4	TRBJ2-3
CASSQLLGGGDNEQFF	TRBV4-1	TRBJ2-1
CASSLSAESGNEQFF	TRBV7-9	TRBJ2-1
CASSLIGASERYEQYF	TRBV27	TRBJ2-7
CAISESGVGDREAEQYF	TRBV10-3	TRBJ2-7
CSAPLRENNEQFF	TRBV20-1	TRBJ2-1
CASSQGGGFWTF	TRBV7-9	TRBJ1-2
CASTPRRLADYEQYF	TRBV6-2/TRBV6-3	TRBJ2-7
CASSSLAGGRSYNEQFF	TRBV27	TRBJ2-1
CSARTGGRLDTQYF	TRBV29-1	TRBJ2-3
CASTSPELPYNEQFF	TRBV12-3/TRBV12-4	TRBJ2-1
CATSAAGANTEAFF	TRBV24-1	TRBJ1-1
CASSDLSGAGELFF	TRBV2	TRBJ2-2
CASSSTSGETYNEQFF	TRBV7-9	TRBJ2-1
CASSFSSDTTNEQFF	TRBV6-5	TRBJ2-1
CASAPGQIVTDTQYF	TRBV25-1	TRBJ2-3
CASSSPEQAKETQYF	TRBV7-9	TRBJ2-5
CASSYRPRQDNEQFF	TRBV9	TRBJ2-1
CASSRRGGSGGEAFF	TRBV27	TRBJ1-1
CASSTDGTSSSYEQYF	TRBV5-5	TRBJ2-7
CAGGTSGYNEQFF	TRBV5-6	TRBJ2-1
CASSKKPSSTDTQYF	TRBV21-1	TRBJ2-3
CASKAGLSYNEQFF	TRBV12-3/TRBV12-4	TRBJ2-1
CASKMGGITEAFF	TRBV27	TRBJ1-1
CASSLRLAGGTDTQYF	TRBV5-1	TRBJ2-3
CASRSTGGAGETQYF	TRBV27	TRBJ2-5
CASSIRQGAGAFF	TRBV19	TRBJ1-1
CASSQDRTERSYEQYF	TRBV4-2	TRBJ2-7
CASRGAKHTEAFF	TRBV5-8	TRBJ1-1
CASRERALSGNTIYF	TRBV19	TRBJ1-3
CASSLRDRDPNEQFF	TRBV7-3	TRBJ2-1
CASSLRLAGTNEQFF	TRBV9	TRBJ2-1
CASSLLPGLTYNEQFF	TRBV7-8	TRBJ2-1
CASSPGNEQFF	TRBV12-3/TRBV12-4	TRBJ2-1
CSARPANTGELFF	TRBV20-1	TRBJ2-2
CASSLEEGYTEAFF	TRBV7-9	TRBJ1-1
CSVKTGTRETQYF	TRBV29-1	TRBJ2-5
CASSIGGRVYEQYF	TRBV19	TRBJ2-7
CASSLRLDTGTGELFF	TRBV6-5	TRBJ2-2
CASSSTSGKETQYF	TRBV12-3/TRBV12-4	TRBJ2-5
CASIVDTEAFF	TRBV10-2	TRBJ1-1
CASSLNAVRIYGYTF	TRBV13	TRBJ1-2
CASSSGLAGGRDNEQFF	TRBV11-2	TRBJ2-1
CSARETGRGYNEQFF	TRBV20-1	TRBJ2-1